This T cell receptor beta chain stems from a study of T-cell memory formation after mild COVID-19. This clonotype was picked up a small number of times. Antigen: not known. Germline V gives CDR1 LGHNA, CDR2 YNFKEQ. V dropped 4 bases and J dropped 4; count of bases not matched to a gene: 3. The CDR3 spans 14 residues. Regarding the study as a whole: CD4+ bias marked clones expanding day 15 to 37, unlike balanced contracting clones. Pre-infection memory showed some responding clones, and this suggested that cross-reactive memory joined. CD4+ contracting clones lay mainly in CM and EM, CD8+ ones in EMRA.

Researchers used 5'RACE with constant-segment primers to make TCR alpha and TCR beta cDNA libraries that carry sample barcodes and UMIs. From the 5' RACE reads, TCRdb called clonotypes with MiXCR, one entry per CDR3 protein. The sample includes a few hundred thousand distinct CDR3 sequences, roughly a fifth of them seen just once. This clonotype was obtained from a man between 18 and 29 years old who had mild COVID-19 (a few samples of this study predate the infection). Cell type and time point are not known. The chain employs TRBV4-2 and TRBJ2-7, with 11 bases fitting TRBD1. The specimen sequenced was PBMCs or a T cell subset sorted from them (not recorded which). CDR3 in amino acids: CASSPGQGEYEQYF. The CDR3 DNA is TGTGCCAGCAGCCCGGGACAGGGGGAGTACGAGCAGTACTTC.